A selection of T cell receptor beta chains follows, all from one sample in a study of blood T cell repertoires in COVID-19. Clones were read by immunoSEQ multiplex PCR, and TCRdb kept only the in-frame ones, dropping some. In the table there are hundreds of thousands of clones, approximately 92% of which are singletons. Source material: peripheral blood. The receptors here all came from a man aged 18 to 29 with COVID-19, enrolled during active disease. Each CDR3 is given with its conserved first and last residue. The order of the fields is clone size, J gene, V gene, CDR3 length, D gene, CDR3 DNA, CDR3 protein. The D gene is left open where the match is weak. Clone size is stated in some rows and not others, as once, few, many or a class when expanded.

NA | TRBJ2-3 | TRBV25-1 | 14 | NA | TGTGCCAGCAGTGAATCGAGGATGGCAGATACGCAGTATTTT | CASSESRMADTQYF
NA | TRBJ2-3 | TRBV24-1 | 15 | TRBD1 | TGTGCCACCACAGCCGGGACAGGGTCCCCAGATACGCAGTATTTT | CATTAGTGSPDTQYF
NA | TRBJ2-7 | TRBV3-1/TRBV3-2 | 18 | NA | TGTGCCAGCAGCCAAGACAGGAGTAAGAATATAGGGGCCTACGAGCAGTACTTC | CASSQDRSKNIGAYEQYF
once | TRBJ1-5 | TRBV7-9 | 12 | NA | TGTGCCAGCAGCTCCTTACAGGGCGACCAGCATTTT | CASSSLQGDQHF
NA | TRBJ2-7 | TRBV19 | 13 | NA | TGTGCCAGTAGTATGGTGGGCCCCTACGAGCAGTACTTC | CASSMVGPYEQYF
NA | TRBJ2-1 | TRBV2 | 15 | NA | TGTGCCAGCAGGCCCCTAGGAAATCGGTACAATGAGCAGTTCTTC | CASRPLGNRYNEQFF
NA | TRBJ1-5 | TRBV1 | 19 | NA | TGCACCAGCAGCATCGGCTTTAAGACAGGCGGTCTTAGCAATCAGCCCCAGCATTTT | CTSSIGFKTGGLSNQPQHF
NA | TRBJ2-3 | TRBV18 | 14 | NA | TGTGCCAGCTCCGGTAGCGGTAGCACAGATACGCAGTATTTT | CASSGSGSTDTQYF
NA | TRBJ2-1 | TRBV6-2/TRBV6-3 | 15 | TRBD2 | TGTGCCAGCAGCCTAGGACTAGGGAACTACAATGAGCAGTTCTTC | CASSLGLGNYNEQFF
NA | TRBJ1-4 | TRBV10-2 | 15 | NA | TGCGCCAGCAGTGAAAAGTTCGGGGGGCGAGAAAAACTGTTTTTT | CASSEKFGGREKLFF
NA | TRBJ2-7 | TRBV15 | 18 | TRBD2 | TGTGCCACCAGCAGGAGAAAGCTAGCGGGGGTGATCTCCTACGAGCAGTACTTC | CATSRRKLAGVISYEQYF
NA | TRBJ2-5 | TRBV6-5 | 14 | NA | TGTGCCAGCAGTTACTCCGCGGGGATTGAGACCCAGTACTTC | CASSYSAGIETQYF
few | TRBJ2-7 | TRBV5-1 | 13 | NA | TGCGCCAGCAGCTTTGTCCGACTCGGCGAGCAGTACTTC | CASSFVRLGEQYF
NA | TRBJ2-3 | TRBV6-2/TRBV6-3 | 14 | NA | TGTGCCAGCAGTTACCCCCTGACTGAAAAAAGGCAGTATTTT | CASSYPLTEKRQYF
NA | TRBJ2-7 | TRBV5-6 | 14 | NA | TGTGCCAGCAGCTTAAGTTCGGGGTCAGGTGAGCAGTACTTC | CASSLSSGSGEQYF
NA | TRBJ2-2 | TRBV27 | 17 | NA | TGTGCCAGCAGCCCCGGAGGGTTGCGGCTGAACACCGGGGAGCTGTTTTTT | CASSPGGLRLNTGELFF
NA | TRBJ2-5 | TRBV6-5 | 15 | TRBD1 | TGTGCCAGCAGTCGCAACAGGGGGCGCCAAGAGACCCAGTACTTC | CASSRNRGRQETQYF
NA | TRBJ1-4 | TRBV7-9 | 15 | NA | TGTGCCAGCAGCTCGCGGACGGGAACTTCTGAAAAACTGTTTTTT | CASSSRTGTSEKLFF
NA | TRBJ1-4 | TRBV6-5 | 14 | NA | TGTGCCAGCAGAGCTTCGCAGGGGAATGAAAAACTGTTTTTT | CASRASQGNEKLFF
NA | TRBJ2-5 | TRBV5-1 | 14 | NA | TGCGCCAGCAGCTTAAAGGAGATAGGAGAGACCCAGTACTTC | CASSLKEIGETQYF
NA | TRBJ2-1 | TRBV7-9 | 17 | TRBD2 | TGTGCCAGCAGCCCGGGACTAGCGGGGGGCATCTACAATGAGCAGTTCTTC | CASSPGLAGGIYNEQFF
NA | TRBJ1-2 | TRBV7-9 | 15 | TRBD1 | TGTGCCAGCAGCCGATCCGACAGGGTCGGGAATGGCTACACCTTC | CASSRSDRVGNGYTF
NA | TRBJ2-2 | TRBV9 | 15 | NA | TGTGCCAGCAGCGTAGCAACTAGCAAGGCCGGGGAGCTGTTTTTT | CASSVATSKAGELFF
NA | TRBJ2-7 | TRBV10-3 | 15 | NA | TGTGCCATCAGTGACACGGGACAATCCTCCTACGAGCAGTACTTC | CAISDTGQSSYEQYF
few | TRBJ2-7 | TRBV7-9 | 15 | NA | TGTGCCAGCAGCTTCTTAGAGGGTGGCTACTACGAGCAGTACTTC | CASSFLEGGYYEQYF
NA | TRBJ2-1 | TRBV11-3 | 13 | NA | TGTGCCAGCAGCCGACTCATCGGCGGTGAGCAGTTCTTC | CASSRLIGGEQFF
NA | TRBJ1-3 | TRBV6-6 | 16 | NA | TGTGCCAGCAGTTCCTACACGGGGAGCTCTGGAAACACCATATATTTT | CASSSYTGSSGNTIYF
NA | TRBJ1-4 | TRBV20-1 | 14 | NA | TGCAGTGCTCGTGCATCTGGGGCCGGGGAAAAACTGTTTTTT | CSARASGAGEKLFF
NA | TRBJ2-2 | TRBV5-1 | 16 | TRBD2 | TGCGCCAGCAGCCCCACTCGCGGGAGTCCCGCCGGGGAGCTGTTTTTT | CASSPTRGSPAGELFF
NA | TRBJ1-4 | TRBV6-5 | 14 | NA | TGTGCCAGCATTACAGGCGGGACCCATGAAAAACTGTTTTTT | CASITGGTHEKLFF
NA | TRBJ2-7 | TRBV11-3 | 14 | TRBD1 | TGTGCCAGCAGCTTCGAGACAGGGGGCTACGAGCAGTACTTC | CASSFETGGYEQYF
NA | TRBJ2-3 | TRBV5-4 | 14 | TRBD1 | TGTGCCAGCAGCTCTCGGACAGGGCCAGATACGCAGTATTTT | CASSSRTGPDTQYF
once | TRBJ2-3 | TRBV6-5 | 15 | NA | TGTGCCAGCAGGAATACAGGACTACTCACAGATACGCAGTATTTT | CASRNTGLLTDTQYF
NA | TRBJ1-2 | TRBV28 | 16 | TRBD1 | TGTGCCAGCAGTTTAACCGGGACAGGGGGAGACTATGGCTACACCTTC | CASSLTGTGGDYGYTF
once | TRBJ1-2 | TRBV28 | 14 | NA | TGTGCCAGCAGTTTATCTGCACCCGAGTATGGCTACACCTTC | CASSLSAPEYGYTF
NA | TRBJ2-7 | TRBV5-4 | 12 | NA | TGTGCCAGCAAGCCACGGGGAGGAGAGCAGTACTTC | CASKPRGGEQYF
NA | TRBJ2-3 | TRBV6-5 | 15 | TRBD2 | TGTGCCAGCAGTTTAGCGGGAATGGGCACAGATACGCAGTATTTT | CASSLAGMGTDTQYF
NA | TRBJ1-5 | TRBV27 | 14 | NA | TGTGCCAGCAGTGACACTGGAAGGGGCCAGCCCCAGCATTTT | CASSDTGRGQPQHF
once | TRBJ1-5 | TRBV2 | 14 | TRBD1 | TGTGCCAGCAAGCCGGGACAGTCCGGTCAGCCCCAGCATTTT | CASKPGQSGQPQHF
NA | TRBJ1-2 | TRBV5-1 | 16 | NA | TGCGCCAGCAGCTTGGTTAGTCGGGGAACTCGGTATGGCTACACCTTC | CASSLVSRGTRYGYTF
NA | TRBJ2-3 | TRBV5-1 | 16 | NA | TGCGCCAGCAGCTTGGAACCTAACAGGGGCACAGATACGCAGTATTTT | CASSLEPNRGTDTQYF
NA | TRBJ2-5 | TRBV5-6 | 15 | NA | TGTGCCAGCAGTGGGTCAGGGGGGTCCCAAGAGACCCAGTACTTC | CASSGSGGSQETQYF
NA | TRBJ2-7 | TRBV19 | 14 | NA | TGTGCCAGTAGTATTTTCGGGGGGCCCTACGAGCAGTACTTC | CASSIFGGPYEQYF
NA | TRBJ2-1 | TRBV21-1 | 18 | NA | TGTGCCAGCAGCGGGGAGGTAGAAACAAAGCGAATCGGATCATGGCAGTTCTTC | CASSGEVETKRIGSWQFF
NA | TRBJ1-4 | TRBV4-1 | 14 | NA | TGCGCCAGCAGCCCTTCCGGGAGGAATGAAAAACTGTTTTTT | CASSPSGRNEKLFF
NA | TRBJ2-1 | TRBV30 | 13 | NA | TGTGCCTGGAGTACGGGAGTCTACAATGAGCAGTTCTTC | CAWSTGVYNEQFF
NA | TRBJ2-1 | TRBV5-1 | 18 | TRBD2 | TGCGCCAGCAGCCTACCGCGGGAGCTAGTTAGATCCTACAATGAGCAGTTCTTC | CASSLPRELVRSYNEQFF